The T cell receptor beta chain described here comes from a study of blood T cell repertoires in COVID-19. Study-level information: Sites across the United States, Italy and Spain contributed samples from acute and convalescent COVID-19. In each case, the material was cDNA or gDNA derived from T cells, B-cell-depleted T cells, or PBMCs.

V was clipped by 10 bases and J by 1 base, with 14 bases between them. The CDR3 consists of 13 residues. CDR1 is SGHRS, CDR2 YFSETQ, per germline. Original data processing: The assay estimated nucleated cells by amplifying reference gene primers. TCRdb's table, derived via immunoSEQ multiplex PCR, lists solely in-frame clones and lacks some. The V and J calls and the clone size are those of that table, but D and trimming were determined from the DNA. The table includes over 300,000 clones, roughly nine tenths detected once. V is TRBV5-1 and J is TRBJ2-5; D call uncertain. Sequencing was carried out using peripheral blood. The receptor was derived from a man aged 18 to 29 who had recovered from COVID-19. The CDR3 loop reads CASRPRPQETQYF. The CDR3, as DNA: TGCGCCTCCCGACCGAGGCCCCAAGAGACCCAGTACTTC.